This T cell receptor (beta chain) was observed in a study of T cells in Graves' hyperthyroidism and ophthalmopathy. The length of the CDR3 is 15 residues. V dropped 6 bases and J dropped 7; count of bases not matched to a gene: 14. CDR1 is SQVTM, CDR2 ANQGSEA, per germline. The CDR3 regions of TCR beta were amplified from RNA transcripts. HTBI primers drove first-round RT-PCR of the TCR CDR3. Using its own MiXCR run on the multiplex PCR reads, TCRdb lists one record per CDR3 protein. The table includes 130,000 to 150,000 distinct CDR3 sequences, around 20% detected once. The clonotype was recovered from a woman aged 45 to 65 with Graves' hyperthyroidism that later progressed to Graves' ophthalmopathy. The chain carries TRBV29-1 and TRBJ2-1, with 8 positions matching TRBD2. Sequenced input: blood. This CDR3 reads CSVATGSGNGNEQFF. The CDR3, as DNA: TGCAGCGTCGCCACTGGTAGCGGGAATGGTAATGAGCAGTTCTTC.